This T cell receptor beta chain was sequenced for a study of CD8 T cells in ankylosing spondylitis. Study-wide results and limits: Matched synovial fluid from ankylosing spondylitis patients was reported to be enriched for disease-linked clones. Blood from ankylosing spondylitis patients appeared to carry a characteristic roughly 8-variant TCR beta motif. CD8+ cells made up the disease-linked clones, which were relatively rare in peripheral blood.

In germline, CDR1 is DFQATT, CDR2 SNEGSKA (reference sequence). The CDR3 has 13 amino acids. V was trimmed by 3 bases and J by 7 bases, leaving 12 bases between them. Libraries of TCR beta came from quantitative 5'-RACE with molecular barcodes. MiXCR, run by TCRdb on the 5' RACE reads, gives a single entry per CDR3 protein. The table lists some 800,000 distinct CDR3 sequences, about 12% of them singletons. This clonotype was seen only a few times. What it binds is unknown. The sample consisted of blood, either unsorted or a sorted T cell fraction (not recorded which). The chain combines TRBV20-1 with TRBJ2-2, with D possibly called TRBD1 or TRBD2 (5 bases each). The source is a male donor with ankylosing spondylitis. In DNA form, the CDR3 reads TGCAGTGCTAGGAGGGGAGAAATCGGGGAGCTGTTTTTT. Its translation is CSARRGEIGELFF.